These 19 T cell receptor beta chains came from one sample sequenced in a study of cytomegalovirus exposure and HLA in healthy donors. Measured with immunoSEQ multiplex PCR; TCRdb has only the in-frame clones, and not every one. The top ten clones hold roughly 0.82% of a sample with about 400,000 clones, roughly 85% of them seen once. The sequenced sample consisted of PBMCs. The origin of the receptors is a woman in her late teens or twenties in good health and CMV-seronegative.

The V gene is TRBV7-9, the J gene TRBJ2-7; the match to TRBD1 covers 9 bases. V lost 6 bases, J lost 5 bases, and 17 bases stayed unmatched. The CDR3 contains 17 residues. Germline CDR1 and CDR2: SEHNR and FQNEAQ (reference sequence). The CDR3 nucleotides are TGTGCCAGCAGGCCTGTGGGGACAGGGTCCTTAGAGGACGAGCAGTACTTC. Translated: CASRPVGTGSLEDEQYF.

The chain carries TRBV15 and TRBJ2-1; the match to TRBD1 covers 9 bases. CDR1 is LNHNV and CDR2 is YYDKDF in the germline V gene (reference sequence). The CDR3 has 15 residues. After removal of 3 bases from V and 4 bases from J, the junction contained 4 bases not matched to a gene. The CDR3 coding sequence is TGTGCCACCAGCAGCCGGGACAGGGTTTACAATGAGCAGTTCTTC. Protein: CATSSRDRVYNEQFF.

V usage is TRBV5-6 and J usage is TRBJ1-2, with 7 bases lining up with TRBD1. Germline loops: CDR1 SGHDT, CDR2 YYEEEE. CDR3 length: 17 amino acids. J gave up 0 bases and V 4 bases, and 12 bases lay outside the gene matches. As DNA, the CDR3 is TGTGCCAGCAGCCACCAGGGGGGCCCCTCTTCTAACTATGGCTACACCTTC. Encoded protein: CASSHQGGPSSNYGYTF.

The chain couples TRBV2 to TRBJ2-3, with D perhaps matching TRBD1 (6 bases). The ends were cut back, 5 bases at V and 0 bases at J, with 9 bases in the middle. Germline CDR1 is SNHLY and CDR2 is FYNNEI. The CDR3 sequence is 14 residues long. The CDR3 DNA sequence: TGTGCCAGCAGTCGGACAGCTAGCACAGATACGCAGTATTTT. Protein sequence: CASSRTASTDTQYF.

The chain employs TRBV5-4 and TRBJ2-3; TRBD2 matches at 9 bases. The V gene end was trimmed by 3 bases and the J gene end by 6 bases; junction bases not matched to a gene: 8. The CDR3 covers 15 residues. The germline CDR1 and CDR2 sequences are SGHNT and YYREEE (reference sequence). The CDR3 sequence: CASSSASGAPDTQYF. CDR3 DNA: TGTGCCAGCAGCTCGGCTAGCGGGGCCCCGGATACGCAGTATTTT.

J is TRBJ1-1 and V is TRBV5-1; 8 bases match TRBD1. This CDR3 has 15 amino acids. From germline, CDR1 is SGHRS and CDR2 YFSETQ. J lost 0 bases, V lost 5 bases, and 6 bases had no gene match. Here the CDR3 reads CASRPSDRVNTEAFF. CDR3 coding DNA: TGCGCCAGCAGACCCTCGGACAGGGTGAACACTGAAGCTTTCTTT.

The rearrangement uses TRBV7-9 and TRBJ1-5; 11 bases map to TRBD1. Per germline, CDR1 SEHNR and CDR2 FQNEAQ (reference sequence). This CDR3 has 15 residues. The V gene end was trimmed by 5 bases and the J gene end by 5 bases; junction bases not matched to a gene: 5. The CDR3 DNA follows: TGTGCCAGCAGCCCGGGACAGGGGGAAGATCAGCCCCAGCATTTT. Protein sequence: CASSPGQGEDQPQHF.

J is TRBJ1-2 and V is TRBV7-8; possibly TRBD1 for D (5 bases). CDR1 SGHVS and CDR2 FQNEAQ come from the germline V gene. The V gene lost 4 bases and the J gene lost 5 bases, with 17 bases spanning the gap. The CDR3 totals 15 residues. The CDR3 coding sequence is TGTGCCAGCAGCTGGACGAGACAGAAGACTTATGGCTACACCTTC. It yields the protein CASSWTRQKTYGYTF.

The chain recombines TRBV10-3 with TRBJ2-5; D might be TRBD2 (7 bases). The V gene lost 6 bases and the J gene lost 5 bases, with 19 bases spanning the gap. From germline, CDR1 is ENHRY and CDR2 SYGVKD. The CDR3 extends over 15 amino acids. The CDR3 sequence is CAISAGVGGGETQYF. The CDR3 region has the DNA TGTGCCATCAGCGCCGGTGTGGGAGGGGGGGAGACCCAGTACTTC.

The chain joins TRBV4-1 to TRBJ2-3; 10 bases map to TRBD2. CDR3 length: 16 residues. Germline V gene data show CDR1 as MGHRA and CDR2 as YSYEKL. The J segment lost 0 bases and the V segment lost 4 bases, leaving 4 bases of the junction unmatched. CDR3 in amino acids: CASSRRLAGSTDTQYF. The CDR3 nucleotides read TGCGCCAGCAGCCGTCGACTAGCGGGCAGCACAGATACGCAGTATTTT.

In DNA, the CDR3 is TGTGCCAGCAGTGCCTTCTCTGGGGCCAACGTCCTGACTTTC. Protein: CASSAFSGANVLTF. The genes are TRBV2 and TRBJ2-6; no clear D gene. The CDR3 has 14 amino acids. CDR1 is SNHLY, CDR2 FYNNEI, per germline. V shed 4 bases and J shed 0 bases, with 4 bases lying between them.

V gene TRBV25-1 combines with J gene TRBJ2-3; 8 positions agree with TRBD2. V lost 7 bases, J lost 5 bases, and 8 bases stayed unmatched. Germline CDR1 MGHDK, CDR2 SYGVNS. The CDR3 length is 14 residues. CDR3 in DNA: TGTGCCAGCACCCGAGCGGGGGCGGGAGATACGCAGTATTTT. Protein sequence: CASTRAGAGDTQYF.

A word on this clone: The same CDR3 can be traced to other DNA sequences in this sample. As DNA, the CDR3 is TGTGCCAGCAGTTTACTAGCGGGAGTAGGTGAGCAGTACTTC. Encoded protein: CASSLLAGVGEQYF. The chain employs TRBV28 and TRBJ2-7; 10 positions agree with TRBD2. In germline, CDR1 is MDHEN, CDR2 SYDVKM. V lost 2 bases to trimming and J lost 7 bases; unmatched junction nucleotides: 5. The CDR3 loop spans 14 amino acids.

The V call is TRBV29-1, the J call TRBJ1-3, with 7 bases lining up with TRBD1. The CDR3 totals 12 residues. J was trimmed by 2 bases and V by 7 bases; bases with no gene match: 2. Germline V gives CDR1 SQVTM, CDR2 ANQGSEA. The DNA for the CDR3 is TGCAGCGCCACAGGGGCTGGAAACACCATATATTTT. Translation gives CSATGAGNTIYF.

V and J are TRBV27 and TRBJ2-7, with TRBD2 matching 7 bases. V was clipped by 2 bases and J by 5 bases; unmatched bases: 12. Germline CDR1 and CDR2: MNHEY and SMNVEV (reference sequence). The CDR3 spans 16 residues. The CDR3 DNA sequence: TGTGCCAGCAGTTTAATAGCAGGGAGGGGTAACAACGAGCAGTACTTC. Its protein is CASSLIAGRGNNEQYF.

The chain has TRBV28 and TRBJ2-1, with 7 bases matching TRBD1. The CDR3 is 18 residues long. Germline values: CDR1 MDHEN, CDR2 SYDVKM. The J segment lost 4 bases and the V segment lost 10 bases, leaving 22 bases of the junction unmatched. The CDR3: CAISHFLGTEMTYNEQFF. The CDR3 nucleotides are TGTGCCATCTCCCACTTCCTCGGGACAGAGATGACATACAATGAGCAGTTCTTC.

The V call is TRBV4-1, the J call TRBJ1-1, with TRBD1 identical over 7 bases. V shed 0 bases and J 1 base; nucleotides not matched to a gene: 5. The CDR3 extends over 16 amino acids. The germline gives CDR1 MGHRA, CDR2 YSYEKL. The CDR3 here is CASSQEGGLGNTEAFF. DNA of the CDR3: TGCGCCAGCAGCCAAGAAGGGGGCTTAGGGAACACTGAAGCTTTCTTT.

The chain is built from TRBV9 and TRBJ2-5; D ambiguous. This CDR3 contains 12 residues. Trimming left V 3 bases short and J 1 base short, with 4 bases between. From germline, CDR1 is SGDLS and CDR2 YYNGEE. The CDR3 region is CASSALQETQYF. The DNA of the CDR3 is TGTGCCAGCAGCGCCCTCCAAGAGACCCAGTACTTC.

The CDR3 region has the DNA TGCAGCGTTGCGGTAGAAATTAATTCACCCCTCCACTTT. Its protein is CSVAVEINSPLHF. The rearrangement joins TRBV29-1 to TRBJ1-6; D unresolved. Germline lookup yields CDR1 SQVTM and CDR2 ANQGSEA. V was trimmed by 4 bases and J by 6 bases, leaving 10 bases between them. The CDR3 contains 13 residues.